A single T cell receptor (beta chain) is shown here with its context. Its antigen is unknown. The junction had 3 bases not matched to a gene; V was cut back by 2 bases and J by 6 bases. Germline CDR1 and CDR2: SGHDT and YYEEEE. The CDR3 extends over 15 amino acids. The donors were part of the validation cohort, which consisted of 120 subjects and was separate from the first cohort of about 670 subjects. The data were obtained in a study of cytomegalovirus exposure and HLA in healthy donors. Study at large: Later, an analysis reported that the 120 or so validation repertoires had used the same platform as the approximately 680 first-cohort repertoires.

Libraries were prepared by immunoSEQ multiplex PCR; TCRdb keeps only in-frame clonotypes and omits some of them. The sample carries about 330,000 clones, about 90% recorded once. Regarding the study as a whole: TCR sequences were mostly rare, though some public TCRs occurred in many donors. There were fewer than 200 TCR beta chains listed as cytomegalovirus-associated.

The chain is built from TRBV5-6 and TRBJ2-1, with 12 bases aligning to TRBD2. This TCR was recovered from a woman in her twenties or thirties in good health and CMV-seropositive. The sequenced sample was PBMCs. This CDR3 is CASSFGTSGFNEQFF. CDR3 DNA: TGTGCCAGCAGCTTTGGGACTAGCGGGTTCAATGAGCAGTTCTTC.